This TCR beta chain was identified during a study of T cell responses to AZD1222 COVID-19 vaccine. Points from the study as a whole: Nearly half of the spike-specific TCRs reportedly recognize variant regions that carry no mutations.

The protocol was immunoSEQ multiplex PCR, while the TCRdb copy is restricted to in-frame clones and leaves out a portion. This table has roughly 200,000 clones, about 89% appearing once. Note on this clone: Its antigen is still unknown.

CDR3 length equals 14 residues. V lost 0 bases and J lost 6, with 9 bases in between. CDR1 and CDR2 from the germline V gene are MNHEY and SVGEGT. V usage is TRBV6-2 or TRBV6-3 and J usage is TRBJ1-5; tentatively, D is TRBD1 (5 bases). This receptor was identified in an adult who received the AZD1222 COVID-19 vaccine. The source material was peripheral blood, sampled 28 days after the second AZD1222 dose. The CDR3 is CASSYSLGTQPQHF. The CDR3 bases are TGTGCCAGCAGTTACTCTCTAGGGACTCAGCCCCAGCATTTT.